Included here is one T cell receptor (beta chain) sequence, with context. In this sample, this clonotype turned up a few times. This receptor's antigen is unknown. No base quality information exists; no much larger clone differs at one position. The treatment or condition label, as the study defines it: in vitro stimulation with specific CMV peptide epitopes to enrich CMV-specific T cells. These data originate in a study of T cell repertoires in cytomegalovirus infection (dated by TCRdb to between 2018 and 2021). Looking at the study overall: Recently identified HLA-C-restricted CMV epitopes, whose presentation resists viral immunomodulation, were targeted by peptide stimulations together with well-studied HLA-B-restricted epitopes. Donor HLA type was relevant to the analysis, as public TCR beta signatures indicated carriage of CMV infection together with the matching HLA type. Findings and caveats that apply to the study as a whole: In both this cohort and an independent approximately 400-donor cohort, the cumulative frequency of public TCR beta family members distinguished carriers of CMV infection plus the relevant HLA type. The ex vivo response was dominated by HLA-C-restricted CMV-specific TCR beta clonotypes, which also provided the single most frequent clonotype in two of eight donors.

The instrument was an Illumina HiSeq 1500. TCRdb reprocessing: public reads trimmed at Q25 with fastp, clones called with MiXCR, in-frame beta chains kept. Merged by CDR3 protein, the rows form single entries marked with the most common genes and DNA. This sample lists around 540,000 distinct CDR3 sequences; roughly a third were detected once. The top ten clones comprise 15% to 20% of the sample. CDR1 and CDR2 are drawn from the germline V gene: SGHTA, FQGNSA. From the cysteine up to the phenylalanine, the CDR3 has a length of 18 residues. The read is trimmed to its CDR3 DNA, 54 bases read in frame from base 1. Trimming accounts for 1 base at V and 1 base at J, while the number of junction bases matched to no gene is 8.

The receptor's source is a human donor in good health (CMV status not recorded). Some clones in this sample may be carry-over from other donors' samples. In this chain, TRBV7-2 is recombined with TRBJ2-1; 9 middle bases align to TRBD2. The sequencing used cultured PBMCs, collected from culture after CMV antigen stimulation. The CDR3 region has the sequence CASSLEGAGGGSYNEQFF. The DNA is as follows: TGTGCCAGCAGCTTAGAGGGAGCGGGAGGAGGTTCCTACAATGAGCAGTTCTTC.